The rows below give T cell receptor beta chains drawn from one sample of a study of cytomegalovirus exposure and HLA in healthy donors. The protocol was immunoSEQ multiplex PCR, while the TCRdb copy is restricted to in-frame clones and leaves out a portion. The sample shows 60,000 to 70,000 clones, 80% to 95% of them seen only once. Sequencing input: PBMCs. The receptors were gathered from a man aged 18 to 30 in good health and CMV-seropositive. Each CDR3 is given with its conserved first and last residue. A D gene is named only where the DNA matches it firmly.

j_call | d_call | v_call | cdr3_nt | cdr3_aa
TRBJ1-5 | NA | TRBV18 | TGTGCCAGCTCACCGAGATCCGGGACATCAAATCAGCCCCAGCATTTT | CASSPRSGTSNQPQHF
TRBJ2-1 | NA | TRBV7-3 | TGTGCCAGCAGCCCCCAGGCGTCCTCCTACAATGAGCAGTTCTTC | CASSPQASSYNEQFF
TRBJ2-2 | TRBD1 | TRBV28 | TGTGCCAGCAGTCAGCCTAGGGACAGTAACACCGGGGAGCTGTTTTTT | CASSQPRDSNTGELFF
TRBJ2-3 | NA | TRBV5-1 | TGCGCCAGCAGCTTCGGCTCTCGCCAGGCAGATACGCAGTATTTT | CASSFGSRQADTQYF
TRBJ1-2 | NA | TRBV7-6 | TGTGCCAGCAGCTCCCTACTTAGCTTCTATGGCTACACCTTC | CASSSLLSFYGYTF
TRBJ2-3 | TRBD1 | TRBV7-8 | TGTGCCAGCAGCCAACGCCCCGGGACAGGGAAAGGTTCAGATACGCAGTATTTT | CASSQRPGTGKGSDTQYF
TRBJ2-7 | TRBD1 | TRBV6-5 | TGTGCCAGCAGTTATACCTGGGGACAGGGTATCTACGAGCAGTACTTC | CASSYTWGQGIYEQYF
TRBJ2-7 | NA | TRBV28 | TGTGCCAGCATCGGAACGGGGCCGGACCGAACGGGAGTCTTAGAGCAGTACTTC | CASIGTGPDRTGVLEQYF
TRBJ2-2 | TRBD2 | TRBV7-9 | TGTGCCAGCAGCTTACCGCGGGGGGCCCCATTAACCGGGGAGCTGTTTTTT | CASSLPRGAPLTGELFF
TRBJ1-2 | NA | TRBV5-4 | TGTGCCAGCAGCTCCCCCAAGGGGTACTATGGCTACACCTTC | CASSSPKGYYGYTF
TRBJ1-5 | NA | TRBV5-6 | TGTGCCAGCAGCGCGGGACCTGGGGGGGAGCCCCAGCATTTT | CASSAGPGGEPQHF
TRBJ2-7 | NA | TRBV6-5 | TGTGCCAGCAGTTATACCGGGGTCCCTAGGTACGAGCAGTACTTC | CASSYTGVPRYEQYF